This TCR beta chain was recorded in a study of blood T cell repertoires in COVID-19 (dated by TCRdb to the early 2020s). General notes on the study: Samples from collaborators originated in the United States, Italy and Spain and spanned both the acute and convalescent phases of COVID-19. The material from the prospective study consisted of cDNA or gDNA derived from T cells, B-cell-depleted T cells, or PBMCs. Deeply sampled blood TCRbeta repertoires from subjects exposed to, actively infected with, or recovered from COVID-19 were included in the dataset. The repertoires were released in a freely available public database intended as a resource for research on the immune response to SARS-CoV-2. Samples came from the ongoing ImmuneRACE study (first 160 participants) plus 1,254 subjects from 6 global collaborators. Nearly every sample came with metadata listing a de-identified subject ID, COVID-19 status, age in years and sex. Where available, HLA class I and class II types were taken from metadata supplied by the sample provider and were not determined by assay-based typing. General findings and caveats noted by the study authors: The amount of clinical and demographic metadata varied by source and participant and was provided uncurated.

Whole blood was collected in K2EDTA tubes by collaborating institutions according to the institutions' own protocols. For TCRbeta analysis, collaborators shipped samples as frozen whole blood, isolated PBMCs, or DNA extracted from either of those sample types. The CDR3 measures 15 amino acids from cysteine to phenylalanine. The read is trimmed to its CDR3 DNA, 45 bases read in frame from base 1. The junction shows trimming of 4 bases on V and 7 bases on J, plus 19 bases between the germline ends. CDR1 and CDR2, looked up from the germline V gene, are SGHDN and FVKESK. The immunoSEQ Assay, a bias-controlled multiplex PCR, was used to amplify TCRbeta CDR3 regions from genomic DNA. The original pipeline was this. The number of nucleated cells in each sample was estimated by amplification of reference gene primers within the assay. To quantify the absolute abundance of each unique TCRbeta CDR3 rearrangement, sequence reads were collapsed and filtered. For each sample, productive Simpson clonality was calculated by taking the square root of Simpson's diversity index across productive rearrangements. TCRdb mirrors the immuneACCESS table, restricted to in-frame sequences. Some clones are absent from its copies; in checked studies, under half trace to an unresolved V gene, and the reason for the others is unknown. Clone size and V and J calls were adopted from that table, with D and trimming inferred from the DNA. This sample has some 90,000 clones in its table, and around nine tenths of those were observed once. The ten largest clones represent roughly 2.3% of the sample.

This clone was seen a handful of times. The clone's antigen remains unknown. It has no much larger one-base neighbor in the sample; base qualities were not kept. The rearranged segments are TRBV14 and TRBJ1-2, with TRBD1 as a weak D call on 6 bases. This TCR came from a man aged 50 to 59 with acute or convalescent COVID-19. Specimen: peripheral blood. The CDR3: CASSLGQLRRSGYTF. The DNA sequence is TGTGCCAGCAGCCTCGGACAGCTAAGGCGCTCTGGCTACACCTTC.